This TCR beta chain is drawn from a study of cytomegalovirus exposure and HLA in healthy donors. Findings and limits, study-wide: Rarity held for most TCR sequences, but there were some public TCRs that occurred in many donors. Both high specificity and high sensitivity reportedly marked the classifier's diagnosis of cytomegalovirus status.

As regards this clone: Its antigen is as yet unknown.

V lost 4 bases and J lost 2; bases outside the gene matches: 6. Germline values: CDR1 LNHDA, CDR2 SQIVND (reference sequence). The CDR3 is made up of 15 amino acids. TCRdb's copy holds only in-frame clones and misses some; the assay was immunoSEQ multiplex PCR. This sample has over 60,000 clones, with more than 95% found just once. The material sequenced was PBMCs. The chain employs TRBV19 and TRBJ2-7; the match to TRBD2 covers 9 bases. The source is a man in his late teens or twenties in good health and CMV-seronegative. This CDR3 reads CASSKGTSLTYEQYF. Here the CDR3 DNA reads TGTGCCAGTAGTAAAGGGACTAGCCTCACCTACGAGCAGTACTTC.